These T cell receptor beta chains were read from a single sample in a study of human T cells and chemical hapten exposure. TCRdb fed the 5' RACE reads into MiXCR, producing one record per CDR3 protein. The sample lists 120,000 to 150,000 distinct CDR3 sequences; around 4% were seen once. All receptors derive from a female donor in good health. CDR3s include the opening cysteine and the closing phenylalanine or tryptophan. A D gene is named only where the DNA matches it firmly. The size entry is marked missing in some rows and otherwise reads once, few, many or a size class.

d_call,j_call,clone_size,v_call,cdr3_aa,cdr3_nt
.,TRBJ1-1,many,TRBV7-3,CASSFRGWNTEAFF,TGTGCCAGCAGCTTTAGGGGCTGGAACACTGAAGCTTTCTTT
.,TRBJ1-5,many,TRBV6-2/TRBV6-3,CASGRDQPQHF,TGTGCCAGCGGTCGGGATCAGCCCCAGCATTTT
TRBD1,TRBJ1-1,many,TRBV7-8,CASSSQPGQGSEAFF,TGTGCCAGCAGCTCACAACCGGGACAGGGCTCTGAAGCTTTCTTT
.,TRBJ2-7,many,TRBV5-1,CASSLGVGPYEQYF,TGCGCCAGCAGCTTGGGGGTCGGACCCTACGAGCAGTACTTC
.,TRBJ1-2,.,TRBV21-1,CASRGNGGPNDGYTF,TGTGCCAGCAGGGGGAATGGGGGGCCTAACGATGGCTACACCTTC
.,TRBJ2-1,many,TRBV10-3,CATWRSNEQFF,TGTGCCACCTGGCGCAGCAATGAGCAGTTCTTC
.,TRBJ1-6,few,TRBV5-1,CASSLGPAFISPLHF,TGCGCCAGCAGCTTGGGTCCAGCTTTTATCTCACCCCTCCACTTT
TRBD1,TRBJ1-6,many,TRBV13,CASSIYRGEVNSPLHF,TGTGCCAGCAGCATCTACAGGGGAGAAGTTAATTCACCCCTCCACTTT
.,TRBJ1-6,many,TRBV9,CASSVGGERGSPLHF,TGTGCCAGCAGCGTAGGAGGGGAGAGAGGGTCACCCCTCCACTTT
.,TRBJ1-2,many,TRBV10-3,CAISESIHSYTF,TGTGCCATCAGTGAGTCGATCCACTCCTACACCTTC
.,TRBJ2-1,.,TRBV11-2,CASSFLNSSYNEQFF,TGTGCCAGCAGCTTTCTTAATAGCTCCTACAATGAGCAGTTCTTC
.,TRBJ2-5,many,TRBV5-1,CASSLGGVPETQYF,TGCGCCAGCAGCTTGGGGGGGGTCCCAGAGACCCAGTACTTC
TRBD1,TRBJ2-5,many,TRBV6-5,CASRREYRQGVQETQYF,TGTGCCAGCAGGCGGGAATACAGACAGGGGGTCCAAGAGACCCAGTACTTC
.,TRBJ1-2,many,TRBV12-3/TRBV12-4,CASRPTQGWKAGGYTF,TGTGCCAGCAGACCCACACAGGGTTGGAAGGCAGGAGGCTACACCTTC
.,TRBJ2-3,many,TRBV7-3,CASSYEGGGLNTQYF,TGTGCCAGCAGCTATGAGGGGGGGGGGCTAAATACGCAGTATTTT
.,TRBJ1-1,.,TRBV9,CASSPRRATEAFF,TGTGCCAGCAGCCCCCGCCGCGCGACTGAAGCTTTCTTT
TRBD2,TRBJ2-4,many,TRBV20-1,CSARGLAGVNIQYF,TGCAGTGCTAGGGGACTAGCGGGGGTAAACATTCAGTACTTC
TRBD1,TRBJ2-1,many,TRBV5-6,CASTQLHRGHYNEQFF,TGTGCCAGCACCCAGCTCCACAGGGGACACTACAATGAGCAGTTCTTC
TRBD1,TRBJ1-1,many,TRBV6-1,CASRAGATGLNTEAFF,TGTGCCAGCAGAGCCGGAGCGACAGGGCTGAACACTGAAGCTTTCTTT
TRBD2,TRBJ2-1,many,TRBV19,CASSPAAGGGNEQFF,TGTGCCAGTAGCCCGGCGGCGGGGGGTGGGAATGAGCAGTTCTTC
TRBD2,TRBJ2-7,.,TRBV18,CASSPLGDGTSPPLF,TGTGCCAGCTCACCACTCGGCGACGGGACTAGCCCACCTCTCTTC
TRBD1,TRBJ1-1,many,TRBV5-1,CASSVDRGPAEAFF,TGCGCCAGCAGCGTGGACAGGGGGCCTGCTGAAGCTTTCTTT
.,TRBJ1-1,many,TRBV12-3/TRBV12-4,CASSLGLINTEAFF,TGTGCCAGCAGTCTAGGTCTGATTAACACTGAAGCTTTCTTT
.,TRBJ2-3,few,TRBV7-9,CASSLALAADTQYF,TGTGCCAGCAGCTTAGCGTTGGCGGCAGATACGCAGTATTTT
.,TRBJ1-6,few,TRBV3-1,CASSQAWQGSPLHF,TGTGCCAGCAGCCAAGCATGGCAGGGATCACCCCTCCACTTT
.,TRBJ1-5,many,TRBV7-9,CASSPDGHSDQPQHF,TGTGCCAGCAGCCCCGACGGACATTCTGATCAGCCCCAGCATTTT
.,TRBJ2-7,few,TRBV10-2,CASRETGPSYEQYF,TGCGCCAGCAGGGAGACAGGACCCTCCTACGAGCAGTACTTC
TRBD2,TRBJ2-1,many,TRBV18,CASSPMNPGLAFNEQFF,TGTGCCAGCTCACCGATGAACCCGGGACTAGCCTTTAATGAGCAGTTCTTC
TRBD2,TRBJ2-1,many,TRBV20-1,CSARDPRGLAMYEQFF,TGCAGTGCTAGAGATCCGAGGGGACTAGCCATGTATGAGCAGTTCTTC
.,TRBJ2-5,many,TRBV19,CATTVRGGETQYF,TGTGCAACCACGGTCCGAGGGGGAGAGACCCAGTACTTC
.,TRBJ2-7,many,TRBV7-9,CASSLASGTGVNEQYF,TGTGCCAGCAGCTTAGCAAGTGGTACGGGGGTGAACGAGCAGTACTTC
.,TRBJ1-1,many,TRBV7-9,CASSITGHSQAFF,TGTGCCAGCAGCATAACGGGGCATAGCCAAGCTTTCTTT
.,TRBJ2-3,.,TRBV14,CASSQDSLTSRNPYTQYF,TGTGCCAGCAGCCAAGATAGCCTCACGTCACGGAATCCCTATACGCAGTATTTT
.,TRBJ1-4,many,TRBV7-9,CASSLWTVTNEKLFF,TGTGCCAGCAGCTTATGGACGGTGACTAATGAAAAACTGTTTTTT
TRBD2,TRBJ2-1,many,TRBV7-9,CASTLPRGGQGDEQFF,TGTGCCAGCACCTTACCGCGGGGGGGCCAAGGGGATGAGCAGTTCTTC
.,TRBJ2-3,many,TRBV12-3/TRBV12-4,CASTNKRTPPRGSRDTQYF,TGTGCCAGCACCAACAAGCGGACACCGCCTCGTGGTAGCAGGGATACGCAGTATTTT
TRBD1,TRBJ2-7,many,TRBV5-1,CASSTGQGGIEQYF,TGCGCCAGCAGCACGGGACAGGGGGGCATCGAGCAGTACTTC
.,TRBJ1-1,few,TRBV10-3,CAIGSKGEAFF,TGTGCCATCGGGAGTAAGGGTGAAGCTTTCTTT
TRBD1,TRBJ2-7,many,TRBV12-3/TRBV12-4,CASNAGTGGYEQYF,TGTGCCAGCAACGCCGGGACAGGGGGCTACGAGCAGTACTTC
.,TRBJ1-1,.,TRBV7-9,CASSLQGGDTEAFF,TGTGCCAGCAGCTTACAAGGAGGGGACACTGAAGCTTTCTTT
.,TRBJ1-1,many,TRBV12-3/TRBV12-4,CASSLKGGEAFF,TGTGCCAGCAGTTTGAAGGGTGGGGAAGCTTTCTTT
TRBD1,TRBJ2-1,few,TRBV4-1,CASSQGDRDSNEQFF,TGCGCCAGCAGCCAAGGAGACAGGGATAGCAATGAGCAGTTCTTC
.,TRBJ1-5,many,TRBV4-2,CASSQGRMQVDNQPQHF,TGTGCCAGCAGCCAAGGTAGGATGCAGGTGGACAATCAGCCCCAGCATTTT
.,TRBJ1-1,many,TRBV7-9,CASSPGVGKGAFF,TGTGCCAGCAGCCCGGGGGTGGGGAAAGGGGCTTTCTTT
TRBD1,TRBJ1-2,many,TRBV20-1,CSARALGQLYGYTF,TGCAGTGCTAGAGCGCTGGGACAGCTCTATGGCTACACCTTC
.,TRBJ2-3,many,TRBV20-1,CSARDPRNCGDTQYF,TGCAGTGCTAGAGATCCTAGAAATTGTGGGGATACGCAGTATTTT
.,TRBJ1-2,many,TRBV7-9,CASSARGADGYTF,TGTGCCAGCAGCGCCAGGGGCGCGGATGGCTACACCTTC
.,TRBJ1-1,many,TRBV25-1,CASSELDSEAFF,TGTGCCAGCAGTGAATTGGACAGTGAAGCTTTCTTT
TRBD1,TRBJ2-7,few,TRBV4-1,CASSGTGDSYEQYF,TGCGCCAGCAGCGGCACAGGGGATAGCTACGAGCAGTACTTC
.,TRBJ2-5,.,TRBV29-1,CSVVGIQETQYF,TGCAGCGTTGTAGGGATCCAAGAGACCCAGTACTTC
.,TRBJ1-1,many,TRBV28,CASKGGHTEAFF,TGTGCCAGCAAGGGAGGGCACACTGAAGCTTTCTTT
.,TRBJ1-5,few,TRBV2,CASTPRGRYQPQHF,TGTGCCAGCACCCCGCGTGGGAGGTATCAGCCCCAGCATTTT
.,TRBJ2-7,many,TRBV6-2/TRBV6-3,CASGRGYEQYF,TGTGCCAGCGGCAGGGGCTACGAGCAGTACTTC
.,TRBJ1-1,few,TRBV12-3/TRBV12-4,CASSFFLGSLPSEAFF,TGTGCCAGCAGTTTTTTCCTGGGGTCACTACCCTCGGAAGCTTTCTTT
.,TRBJ1-1,many,TRBV27,CASSLKPSGTEAFF,TGTGCCAGCAGTTTAAAGCCATCGGGCACTGAAGCTTTCTTT
.,TRBJ2-1,.,TRBV5-1,CASSLACDNNEQFF,TGCGCCAGCAGCTTGGCCTGCGACAACAATGAGCAGTTCTTC
TRBD1,TRBJ1-2,.,TRBV14,CASSQIRTGGADNYGYTF,TGTGCCAGCAGCCAAATTAGGACAGGGGGCGCGGACAACTATGGCTACACCTTC
TRBD1,TRBJ1-1,few,TRBV29-1,CSADRGPEAFF,TGCAGCGCAGACAGGGGTCCTGAAGCTTTCTTT